What follows are 27 T cell receptor beta chains derived from one specimen sequenced in a study of regulatory T cells in long-lasting Graves disease. Arm-PCR of CDR3 regions and iRepertoire HTBI primers were the basis on which TCR beta libraries were built. TCRdb reanalysed the multiplex PCR reads using MiXCR and keeps one entry per CDR3 protein. The sample records some 500,000 distinct CDR3 sequences, about 13% being singletons. The sample's time point: newly diagnosed GD, antithyroid drugs for less than 3 months. Researchers made the TCR library from RNA that was extracted from PBMCs. This sample was shared with a second study, whose subject was T cells in Graves' hyperthyroidism and ophthalmopathy.

The sequences come from peripheral blood mononuclear cells (PBMCs), collected at new diagnosis, from a patient treated with antithyroid drugs. These receptors originate from a man between 25 and 39 years old with Graves disease.

The chain carries TRBV7-9 and TRBJ2-1, with D perhaps matching TRBD1 (5 bases). The V and J ends lost 5 bases and 4 bases respectively, with 18 bases between them. The germline CDR1 and CDR2 sequences are SEHNR and FQNEAQ (reference sequence). The CDR3 totals 16 residues. As DNA, the CDR3 is TGTGCCAGCAGCGAATTTGACAGAGGCCTTTACAATGAGCAGTTCTTC. Translated: CASSEFDRGLYNEQFF.

There are a few counts of this clonotype. The gene calls are TRBV7-9 and TRBJ2-1, with 10 positions matching TRBD1. The V and J ends lost 2 bases and 8 bases, in that order; junction bases with no gene match: 9. Germline CDR1 reads SEHNR; CDR2 reads FQNEAQ (reference sequence). This CDR3 is built from 16 residues. This chain's CDR3 is CASSLNTRQGAYEQFF. In nucleotides, the CDR3 is TGTGCCAGCAGCTTAAATACCCGACAGGGGGCCTATGAGCAGTTCTTC.

This clonotype was counted between two and nine times. The gene calls are TRBV29-1 and TRBJ1-6, with a tentative D call TRBD1 (5 bases). Trimming left V 4 bases short and J 7 bases short, with 11 bases between. Germline V gene data show CDR1 as SQVTM and CDR2 as ANQGSEA. The CDR3 is 13 amino acids. This chain's CDR3 is CSVAARANSPLHF. In DNA form, the CDR3 reads TGCAGCGTTGCGGCCAGGGCGAATTCACCCCTCCACTTT.

This clonotype was recorded many times. This chain connects TRBV6-6 to TRBJ1-1; TRBD1 is a possible D gene (5 bases). Germline loops: CDR1 MNHNY, CDR2 SVGAGI (reference sequence). The CDR3 loop spans 15 amino acids. The ends were cut back, 0 bases at V and 0 bases at J, with 8 bases in the middle. CDR3 sequence: CASSYSTALNTEAFF. CDR3 sequence (DNA): TGTGCCAGCAGTTACTCGACAGCTTTGAACACTGAAGCTTTCTTT.

This clonotype has a count of ten or more. The chain couples TRBV7-8 to TRBJ2-7, with a possible D match to TRBD2 (5 bases). The germline V gene has CDR1 SGHVS and CDR2 FQNEAQ. Trimming shortened V by 9 bases and J by 1 base, and 13 bases separated the two germline ends. CDR3 length: 13 residues. The CDR3 nucleotides read TGTGCCAGTGGCGGGCTCCCATCCTACGAGCAGTACTTC. It encodes CASGGLPSYEQYF.

The CDR3 spells CASSSGQGGGYNEQFF. In nucleotides, the CDR3 is TGTGCCAGTAGTTCTGGACAGGGTGGAGGATACAATGAGCAGTTCTTC. This chain uses TRBV19 with TRBJ2-1, with 8 bases aligning to TRBD1. There are 16 residues in the CDR3. Per germline, CDR1 LNHDA and CDR2 SQIVND (reference sequence). V dropped 5 bases and J dropped 4; count of bases not matched to a gene: 10.

The chain uses TRBV29-1 and TRBJ2-3, with D perhaps TRBD2 (6 bases). Trimming removed 4 bases at V and 5 bases at J, with 16 bases between. There are 14 residues in the CDR3. Per the germline V gene, CDR1 is SQVTM and CDR2 is ANQGSEA. The CDR3 region is CSVGPIGSGDTQYF. The CDR3 DNA follows: TGCAGCGTTGGGCCCATTGGTAGCGGAGATACGCAGTATTTT.

This CDR3 is CSAKPPGLAGAGELFF. The CDR3 nucleotides read TGCAGTGCTAAACCCCCGGGACTAGCGGGAGCCGGGGAGCTGTTTTTT. The chain employs TRBV20-1 and TRBJ2-2, with TRBD2 matching 14 bases. J gave up 6 bases and V 4 bases, and 7 bases lay outside the gene matches. This CDR3 is 16 amino acids long. CDR1 and CDR2 (germline): DFQATT, SNEGSKA (reference sequence).

This clonotype has at least ten counts. The junction and the germline gene differ at one end; a read error may be behind it. The chain uses TRBV5-1 and TRBJ1-1; 10 nucleotides align to TRBD1. The CDR3 spans 16 residues. Germline V lookup: CDR1 SGHRS, CDR2 YFSETQ. DNA of the CDR3: TGTGCCAGCAGCTTGGTGGGACAGGGGAAGAACACTGAAGCTTTCTTT. Amino acid sequence: CASSLVGQGKNTEAFF.

The chain links TRBV6-5 to TRBJ2-1; D remains unclear. Germline V gene lookup returns CDR1 MNHEY and CDR2 SVGAGI. The CDR3 extends over 13 amino acids. Trimming cost V 2 bases and J 7 bases, with 9 bases left between them. The CDR3: CASSYPSNNEQFF. As DNA, the CDR3 is TGTGCCAGCAGTTACCCCTCAAATAATGAGCAGTTCTTC.

This chain uses TRBV5-1 with TRBJ1-4; a weak D match, TRBD1 (5 bases). The germline V gene encodes CDR1 SGHRS and CDR2 YFSETQ. Trimming removed 0 bases from V and 4 bases from J, with 19 bases in between. The CDR3 loop spans 18 amino acids. The CDR3 protein is CASSLVYGAGGDNEKLFF. CDR3 bases: TGCGCCAGCAGCTTGGTTTACGGGGCGGGAGGCGATAATGAAAAACTGTTTTTT.

This clonotype appeared many times. CDR3 loop: CASSTGVETQYF. CDR3 in DNA: TGTGCCAGCAGCACGGGCGTGGAGACCCAGTACTTC. The gene calls are TRBV7-9 and TRBJ2-5; no clear D. This CDR3 comprises 12 residues. The V gene's germline CDR1 is SEHNR and CDR2 FQNEAQ (reference sequence). Trimming pared 5 bases from V and 5 bases from J, leaving 9 bases between.

This clonotype turned up a few times. The V and J genes are TRBV19 and TRBJ2-1; 14 bases align to TRBD2. Germline-derived CDR1 and CDR2 are LNHDA and SQIVND (reference sequence). This CDR3 spans 17 amino acids. Germline trimming cut 4 bases from V and 2 bases from J; bases unmatched to any gene: 4. CDR3 DNA sequence: TGTGCCAGTAGTAAAGGGACTAGCGGGAGCACCTACAATGAGCAGTTCTTC. This sequence encodes CASSKGTSGSTYNEQFF.

This clonotype was detected many times. This sequence joins TRBV5-1 and TRBJ2-7; 7 nucleotides agree with TRBD1. Germline V CDR1 and CDR2: SGHRS, YFSETQ. The CDR3 is 14 residues long. V trimming: 5 bases; J trimming: 5 bases; junction bases outside the gene matches: 10. The CDR3 region is CASSLSGQDHEQYF. The CDR3 DNA reads TGCGCCAGCAGTCTGAGTGGACAGGACCACGAGCAGTACTTC.

Ten or more counts support this clonotype. The chain uses TRBV24-1 and TRBJ2-7; no firm D call. Germline loops: CDR1 KGHDR, CDR2 SFDVKD. The CDR3 contains 12 residues. V was shortened by 2 bases and J by 7 bases, with 8 bases between the two germline ends. The CDR3 region is CATSDSGFEQYF. The CDR3 coding sequence is TGTGCCACCAGTGATTCCGGCTTTGAGCAGTACTTC.

This clonotype was recorded many times. The V and J genes are TRBV7-9 and TRBJ2-1; D may be TRBD2 (5 bases). The CDR3 is made up of 16 amino acids. V shed 4 bases and J shed 0 bases, with 13 bases lying between them. Germline CDR1 SEHNR, CDR2 FQNEAQ (reference sequence). This CDR3 reads CASSSWIASSYNEQFF. As DNA, the CDR3 is TGTGCCAGCAGCTCTTGGATAGCGAGCTCCTACAATGAGCAGTTCTTC.

This clonotype occurred many times. This chain uses TRBV7-8 with TRBJ2-7; 7 bases are a match to TRBD2. Germline loops: CDR1 SGHVS, CDR2 FQNEAQ. The CDR3 extends over 16 amino acids. V lost 7 bases, J lost 4 bases, and 16 bases stayed unmatched. CDR3 DNA sequence: TGTGCCAGCACTCGGCCGGGCGGACTAGAATCGTACGAGCAGTACTTC. It yields the protein CASTRPGGLESYEQYF.

This clonotype was picked up many times. The chain couples TRBV5-1 to TRBJ2-7, with D perhaps matching TRBD1 (6 bases). Germline CDR1 SGHRS, CDR2 YFSETQ. There are 16 residues in the CDR3. The germline V and J ends were trimmed by 2 bases and 4 bases, with 19 bases remaining between them. The CDR3 reads CASSFARGGYLYEQYF. CDR3 DNA: TGCGCCAGCAGCTTTGCGCGAGGGGGATACCTGTACGAGCAGTACTTC.

This clonotype was counted many times. This chain joins TRBV6-5 and TRBJ1-1; D is perhaps TRBD1 (5 bases). From germline, CDR1 is MNHEY and CDR2 SVGAGI. The CDR3 sequence is 15 residues long. V was clipped by 0 bases and J by 4 bases, with 12 bases between them. CDR3 loop: CASSYSPGRGTEAFF. The CDR3 nucleotides read TGTGCCAGCAGTTACTCGCCGGGGAGGGGCACTGAAGCTTTCTTT.

This clonotype has a count of ten or more. The chain uses TRBV27 and TRBJ2-1; D is tentatively TRBD1 or TRBD2 (5 bases each). The germline V and J ends were trimmed by 8 bases and 8 bases, with 16 bases remaining between them. In germline, CDR1 is MNHEY, CDR2 SMNVEV (reference sequence). This CDR3 has 13 residues. CDR3 bases: TGTGCCAGCGGCCAGGGAGATATCGATGAGCAGTTCTTC. It translates to CASGQGDIDEQFF.

In this sample, this clonotype turned up many times. The rearrangement links TRBV10-3 to TRBJ1-5, with D unresolved. The CDR3 length is 12 residues. V lost 2 bases to trimming and J lost 7 bases, with 6 bases between them. Germline CDR1 is ENHRY and CDR2 is SYGVKD. The chain's CDR3 is CAISEGDQPQHF. DNA for the CDR3: TGTGCCATCAGTGAGGGAGACCAGCCCCAGCATTTT.

This clonotype was found many times. This chain links TRBV11-2 with TRBJ2-1, with 9 bases lining up with TRBD2. V was pared by 6 bases and J by 2 bases, with 5 bases of the junction left unmatched. CDR3 length equals 15 residues. Germline V lookup: CDR1 SGHAT, CDR2 FQNNGV. The DNA for the CDR3 is TGTGCCAGCAGAGTGCTAGCGGGACCCTACAATGAGCAGTTCTTC. It codes for CASRVLAGPYNEQFF.

The V call is TRBV6-1, the J call TRBJ2-1; possibly TRBD1 for D (6 bases). In germline, CDR1 is MNHNS, CDR2 SASEGT. V was trimmed by 6 bases and J by 12 bases, leaving 15 bases between them. There are 12 residues in the CDR3. The chain's CDR3 is CASSPGDGGQFF. In nucleotides, the CDR3 is TGTGCCAGCAGCCCAGGGGATGGTGGGCAGTTCTTC.

The chain employs TRBV28 and TRBJ1-4; D unresolved. This CDR3 is 14 amino acids long. Between the trimmed V and J ends, which lost 5 bases and 8 bases, there was a span of 15 bases. Germline V gives CDR1 MDHEN, CDR2 SYDVKM. The DNA for the CDR3 is TGTGCCAGCAGTATCACAGTAGCCCGGGAAAAACTGTTTTTT. As protein: CASSITVAREKLFF.

This clonotype was seen at least ten times. This rearrangement joins TRBV28 to TRBJ2-3; 10 positions agree with TRBD2. In germline, CDR1 is MDHEN, CDR2 SYDVKM. V shed 8 bases and J 1 base; nucleotides not matched to a gene: 6. CDR3 length: 15 amino acids. The CDR3 region has the DNA TGTGCCAGCGAGCTAGCGGGAGTTGGCACAGATACGCAGTATTTT. Translation: CASELAGVGTDTQYF. The complete variable domain, with remaining parts taken from reference TRBV28 and TRBJ2-3, reads DVKVTQSSRYLVKRTGEKVFLECVQDMDHENMFWYRQDPGLGLRLIYFSYDVKMKEKGDIPEGYSVSREKKERFSLILESASTNQTSMYLCASELAGVGTDTQYFGPGTRLTVL.

This clonotype was seen a handful of times. V is TRBV25-1 and J is TRBJ1-1; 7 bases line up with TRBD1. Trimming took 5 bases from V and 5 from J; bases not matched to a gene: 8. Germline V lookup: CDR1 MGHDK, CDR2 SYGVNS. The CDR3 is 14 amino acids. The CDR3 region is CASSFTGEGTEAFF. CDR3 DNA: TGTGCCAGCAGTTTTACAGGGGAGGGGACTGAAGCTTTCTTT.

The table lists this clonotype with many counts. The chain employs TRBV6-1 and TRBJ1-1, with TRBD1 matching 10 bases. J was trimmed by 4 bases and V by 6 bases; bases with no gene match: 5. The germline V gene encodes CDR1 MNHNS and CDR2 SASEGT. CDR3 length: 14 residues. This CDR3 is CASRPDRGSTEAFF. CDR3 sequence (DNA): TGTGCCAGCAGACCGGACAGGGGGAGCACTGAAGCTTTCTTT.